This TCR beta chain was found in a study of T cell responses to AZD1222 COVID-19 vaccine. The protocol was immunoSEQ multiplex PCR, while the TCRdb copy is restricted to in-frame clones and leaves out a portion. The sample lists about 110,000 clones, roughly 84% occurring once. The receptor was isolated from an adult in good health. Sequencing used peripheral blood, obtained on day 0 of AZD1222 vaccination.

CDR3 residues: CASSPGSGANSPLHF. CDR3 in DNA: TGTGCCAGCAGCCCAGGATCCGGGGCCAATTCACCCCTCCACTTT. This rearrangement joins TRBV9 to TRBJ1-6; D is perhaps TRBD1 (5 bases). The CDR3 has 15 residues. Trimming cost V 4 bases and J 7 bases, with 15 bases left between them. Germline CDR1 and CDR2: SGDLS and YYNGEE.